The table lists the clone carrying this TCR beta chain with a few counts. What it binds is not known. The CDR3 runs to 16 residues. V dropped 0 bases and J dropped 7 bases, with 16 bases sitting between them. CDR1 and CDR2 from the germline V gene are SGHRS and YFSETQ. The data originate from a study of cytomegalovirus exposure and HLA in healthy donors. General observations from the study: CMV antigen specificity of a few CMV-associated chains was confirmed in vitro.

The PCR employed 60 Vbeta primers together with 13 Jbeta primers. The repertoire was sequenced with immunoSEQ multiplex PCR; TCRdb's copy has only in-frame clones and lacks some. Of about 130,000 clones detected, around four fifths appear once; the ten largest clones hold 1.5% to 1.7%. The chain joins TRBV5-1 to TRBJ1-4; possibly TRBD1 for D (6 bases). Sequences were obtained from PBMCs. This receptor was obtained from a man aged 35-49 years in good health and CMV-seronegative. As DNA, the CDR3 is TGCGCCAGCAGCTTGGAAGGGTGGGGGCATAGTGAAAAACTGTTTTTT. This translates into CASSLEGWGHSEKLFF.